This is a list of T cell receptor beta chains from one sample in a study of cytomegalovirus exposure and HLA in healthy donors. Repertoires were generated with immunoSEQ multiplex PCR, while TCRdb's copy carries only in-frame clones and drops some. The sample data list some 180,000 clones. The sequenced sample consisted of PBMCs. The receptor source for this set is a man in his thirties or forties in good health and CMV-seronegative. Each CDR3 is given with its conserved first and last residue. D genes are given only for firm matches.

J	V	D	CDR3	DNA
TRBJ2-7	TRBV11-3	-	CASSPPQGTYYEQYF	TGTGCCAGCAGCCCCCCCCAGGGGACCTACTACGAGCAGTACTTC
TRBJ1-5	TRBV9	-	CASSAHGIFNQPQHF	TGTGCCAGCAGCGCCCACGGGATCTTCAATCAGCCCCAGCATTTT
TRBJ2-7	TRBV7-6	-	CASSLEVADSYEQYF	TGTGCCAGCAGCTTAGAGGTAGCGGACTCATACGAGCAGTACTTC
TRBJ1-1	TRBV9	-	CASSVSPNTEAFF	TGTGCCAGCAGCGTATCTCCTAACACTGAAGCTTTCTTT
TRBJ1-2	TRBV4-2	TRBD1	CASSPQTGLDGYTF	TGTGCCAGCAGCCCCCAGACAGGGCTCGATGGCTACACCTTC
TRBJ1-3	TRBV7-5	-	CVRSSRNTIYF	TGTGTCAGAAGCTCTAGAAACACCATATATTTT
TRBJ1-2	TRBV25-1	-	CASSESQGRGYTF	TGTGCCAGCAGTGAATCACAGGGACGTGGCTACACCTTC
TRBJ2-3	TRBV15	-	CATPGLANTDTQYF	TGTGCCACTCCGGGACTCGCGAATACAGATACGCAGTATTTT
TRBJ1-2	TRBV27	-	CASSSGLYGYTF	TGTGCCAGCAGTTCGGGACTCTATGGCTACACCTTC
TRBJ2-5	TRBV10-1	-	CASSGAGTPHETQYF	TGCGCCAGCAGTGGAGCCGGGACTCCACATGAGACCCAGTACTTC
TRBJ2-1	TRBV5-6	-	CASAPKGGEQFF	TGTGCCAGCGCCCCTAAGGGAGGTGAGCAGTTCTTC
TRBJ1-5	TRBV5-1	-	CASSLGAAGNQPQHF	TGCGCCAGCAGCTTGGGGGCAGCCGGTAATCAGCCCCAGCATTTT
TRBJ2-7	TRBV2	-	CATSTPASDPYEQYF	TGTGCCACCTCCACCCCGGCTAGCGATCCCTACGAGCAGTACTTC
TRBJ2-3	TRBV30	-	CAWYQGLGDTQYF	TGTGCCTGGTACCAGGGCCTCGGGGATACGCAGTATTTT
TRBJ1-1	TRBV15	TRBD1	CATRTGGIALVNTEAFF	TGTGCCACCCGGACAGGGGGCATTGCACTTGTGAACACTGAAGCTTTCTTT
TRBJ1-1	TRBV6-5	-	CASSYSASLNTEAFF	TGTGCCAGCAGTTACTCAGCCTCCTTGAACACTGAAGCTTTCTTT
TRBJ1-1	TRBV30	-	CAWSRGTRRGTEAFF	TGTGCCTGGAGTCGGGGGACCCGGCGGGGCACTGAAGCTTTCTTT
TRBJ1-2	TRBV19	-	CASRTPQGLNYGYTF	TGTGCCAGTCGGACACCCCAAGGCTTAAACTATGGCTACACCTTC
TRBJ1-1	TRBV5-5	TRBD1	CASSLGQALNTEAFF	TGTGCCAGCAGCTTAGGACAGGCCTTAAACACTGAAGCTTTCTTT
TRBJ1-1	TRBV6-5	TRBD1	CASSYSGGVGTEAFF	TGTGCCAGCAGTTACTCAGGGGGCGTGGGCACTGAAGCTTTCTTT
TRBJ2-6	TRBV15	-	CATSLDSSGANVLTF	TGTGCCACCAGCCTGGACAGTTCTGGGGCCAACGTCCTGACTTTC
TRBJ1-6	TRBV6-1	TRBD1	CASSAARDRSYNSPLHF	TGTGCCAGCAGTGCGGCACGGGACAGATCCTATAATTCACCCCTCCACTTT
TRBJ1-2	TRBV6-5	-	CASRPRRAYGYTF	TGTGCCAGCCGCCCGAGGCGCGCCTATGGCTACACCTTC
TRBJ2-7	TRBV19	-	CASSPLGDEQYF	TGTGCCAGTAGTCCGTTGGGCGACGAGCAGTACTTC
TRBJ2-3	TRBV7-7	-	CASSLACGASGTDTQYF	TGTGCCAGCAGCTTAGCTTGTGGGGCCTCTGGCACAGATACGCAGTATTTT
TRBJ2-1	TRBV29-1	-	CSVEPRQPSSYNEQFF	TGCAGCGTTGAACCGAGACAGCCGAGCTCCTACAATGAGCAGTTCTTC
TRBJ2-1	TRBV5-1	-	CASSEPGVEGEQFF	TGCGCCAGCAGCGAACCGGGGGTTGAAGGGGAGCAGTTCTTC
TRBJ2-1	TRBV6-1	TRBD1	CASSEYQGASYNEQFF	TGTGCCAGCAGTGAATACCAGGGGGCCTCCTACAATGAGCAGTTCTTC
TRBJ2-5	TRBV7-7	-	CASSLQGFQETQYF	TGTGCCAGCAGCTTACAGGGATTCCAAGAGACCCAGTACTTC
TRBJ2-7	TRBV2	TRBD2	CASRKAGTSGMYEQYF	TGTGCCAGCAGGAAGGCCGGGACTAGCGGGATGTACGAGCAGTACTTC
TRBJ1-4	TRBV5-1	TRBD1	CASSSGQGGEKLFF	TGCGCCAGCAGCTCGGGACAGGGGGGCGAAAAACTGTTTTTT
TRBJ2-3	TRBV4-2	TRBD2	CASSQDLAGYSLGGDTQYF	TGTGCCAGCAGCCAAGATCTAGCGGGATATTCTTTGGGTGGAGATACGCAGTATTTT
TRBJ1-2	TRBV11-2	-	CASSHTRTHQVGGYTF	TGTGCCAGCAGTCATACCAGGACACACCAAGTGGGCGGCTACACCTTC
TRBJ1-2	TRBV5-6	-	CASSFVSGRNYGYTF	TGTGCCAGCAGCTTTGTTTCGGGAAGGAACTATGGCTACACCTTC
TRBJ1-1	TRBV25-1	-	CASSPPGGVNTEAFF	TGTGCCAGCAGTCCTCCAGGCGGGGTGAACACTGAAGCTTTCTTT
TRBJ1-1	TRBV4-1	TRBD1	CASSQDDRTGVGGGNTEAFF	TGCGCCAGCAGCCAAGATGATAGGACAGGGGTAGGGGGGGGCAACACTGAAGCTTTCTTT
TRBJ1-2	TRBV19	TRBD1	CASSNPRDRGQRGYTF	TGTGCCAGTAGTAATCCCCGGGACAGGGGACAAAGGGGCTACACCTTC
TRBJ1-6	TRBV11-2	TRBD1	CASSWGQGLMNSPLHF	TGTGCCAGCAGCTGGGGACAGGGCCTAATGAATTCACCCCTCCACTTT
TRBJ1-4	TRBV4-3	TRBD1	CASSQDRDSPGGGEKLFF	TGCGCCAGCAGCCAAGATCGGGACAGTCCCGGGGGCGGCGAAAAACTGTTTTTT
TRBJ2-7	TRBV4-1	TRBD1	CASSQDAGQGIPYEQYF	TGCGCCAGCAGCCAAGATGCGGGACAGGGGATCCCCTACGAGCAGTACTTC
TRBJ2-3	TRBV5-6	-	CASSLAFTDTQYF	TGTGCCAGCAGCTTAGCGTTTACAGATACGCAGTATTTT
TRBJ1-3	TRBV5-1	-	CASSLSQTASSGNTIYF	TGCGCCAGCAGCCTAAGCCAGACAGCTTCCTCTGGAAACACCATATATTTT
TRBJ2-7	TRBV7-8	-	CASSFARGSSLISSYEQYF	TGTGCCAGCAGCTTTGCCAGGGGTTCCTCCCTAATTTCTTCCTACGAGCAGTACTTC
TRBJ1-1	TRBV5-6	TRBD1	CASSLGQGYMNTEAFF	TGTGCCAGCAGCTTGGGACAGGGTTATATGAACACTGAAGCTTTCTTT
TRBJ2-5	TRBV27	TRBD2	CASSLSILAGDSLQETQYF	TGTGCCAGCAGTTTATCGATACTAGCGGGAGATTCCTTACAAGAGACCCAGTACTTC